This T cell receptor beta chain was identified in a study of blood T cell repertoires in COVID-19. Whole-study context: COVID-19 samples, acute and convalescent, were from the United States, Italy and Spain. Sources were T cells, B-cell-depleted T cells, or PBMCs; the material itself was cDNA or gDNA.

The CDR3 spans 19 residues. CDR1 and CDR2 from the germline V gene are LGHDT and YNNKEL (reference sequence). The junction had 18 bases not matched to a gene; V was cut back by 4 bases and J by 4 bases. Original methodology: Amplification of reference gene primers provided the estimated nucleated cell counts. Assay: immunoSEQ multiplex PCR; the TCRdb copy retains only in-frame clones and omits some. The V and J calls and clone size are taken from that table; D and trimming were inferred from the DNA. There are tens of thousands of clones in the sample; approximately 84% occur only once, and more than 13% lies in the top ten. The count of this clone is one.

The source is a human donor in a cohort sampled during active COVID-19. V gene TRBV3-1 (or the pseudogene TRBV3-2) combines with J gene TRBJ2-1; TRBD1 agrees at 8 bases. The sample comprised peripheral blood. CDR3 sequence: CASSRKSQLRQGWYNEQFF. CDR3 DNA: TGTGCCAGCAGCCGCAAAAGCCAATTACGACAGGGGTGGTACAATGAGCAGTTCTTC.